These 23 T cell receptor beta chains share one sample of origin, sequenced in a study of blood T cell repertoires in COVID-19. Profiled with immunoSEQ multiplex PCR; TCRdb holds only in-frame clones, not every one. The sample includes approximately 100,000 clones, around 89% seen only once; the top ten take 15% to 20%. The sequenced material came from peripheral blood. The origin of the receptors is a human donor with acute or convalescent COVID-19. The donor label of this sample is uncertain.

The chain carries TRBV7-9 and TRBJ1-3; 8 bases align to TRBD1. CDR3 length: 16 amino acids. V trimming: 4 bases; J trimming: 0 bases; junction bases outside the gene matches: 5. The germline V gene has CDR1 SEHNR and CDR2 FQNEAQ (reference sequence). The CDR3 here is CASSYRQGSSGNTIYF. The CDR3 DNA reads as TGTGCCAGCAGCTACAGACAGGGGTCCTCTGGAAACACCATATATTTT.

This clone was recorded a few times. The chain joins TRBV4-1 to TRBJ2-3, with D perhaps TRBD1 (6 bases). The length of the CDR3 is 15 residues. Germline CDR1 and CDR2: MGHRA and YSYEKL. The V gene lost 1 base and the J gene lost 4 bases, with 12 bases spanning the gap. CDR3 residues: CASSQGRGGPDTQYF. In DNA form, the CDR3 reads TGCGCCAGCAGCCAAGGCCGAGGGGGACCAGATACGCAGTATTTT.

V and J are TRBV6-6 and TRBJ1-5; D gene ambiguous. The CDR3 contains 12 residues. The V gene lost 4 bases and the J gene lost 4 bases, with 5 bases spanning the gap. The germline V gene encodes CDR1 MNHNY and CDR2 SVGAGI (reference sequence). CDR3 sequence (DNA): TGTGCCAGCAGTTCCGGGAATCAGCCCCAGCATTTT. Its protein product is CASSSGNQPQHF.

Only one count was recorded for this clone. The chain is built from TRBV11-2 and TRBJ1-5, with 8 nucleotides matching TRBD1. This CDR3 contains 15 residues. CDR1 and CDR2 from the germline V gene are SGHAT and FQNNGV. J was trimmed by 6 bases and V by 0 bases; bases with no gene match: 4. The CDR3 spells CASSLDRGHGQPQHF. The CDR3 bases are TGTGCCAGCAGCTTAGACAGGGGGCACGGTCAGCCCCAGCATTTT.

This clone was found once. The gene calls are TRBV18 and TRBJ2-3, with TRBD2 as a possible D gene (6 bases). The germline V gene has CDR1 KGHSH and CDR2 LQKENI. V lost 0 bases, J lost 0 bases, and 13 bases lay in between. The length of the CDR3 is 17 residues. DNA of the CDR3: TGTGCCAGCTCACCACCGATTAGCGGTCCTAGCACAGATACGCAGTATTTT. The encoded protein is CASSPPISGPSTDTQYF.

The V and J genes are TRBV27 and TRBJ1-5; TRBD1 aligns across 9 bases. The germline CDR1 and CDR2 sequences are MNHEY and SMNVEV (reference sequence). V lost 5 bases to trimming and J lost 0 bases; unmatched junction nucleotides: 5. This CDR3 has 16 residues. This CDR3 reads CASSRTGAGSNQPQHF. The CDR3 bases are TGTGCCAGCAGTAGGACAGGGGCGGGTAGCAATCAGCCCCAGCATTTT.

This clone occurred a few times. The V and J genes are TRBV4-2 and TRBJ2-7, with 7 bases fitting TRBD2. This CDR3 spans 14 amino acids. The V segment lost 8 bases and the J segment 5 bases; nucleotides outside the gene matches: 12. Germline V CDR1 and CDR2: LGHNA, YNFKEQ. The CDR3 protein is CASSRLANSNEQYF. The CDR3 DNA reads TGTGCCAGCTCCCGACTAGCCAACTCGAACGAGCAGTACTTC.

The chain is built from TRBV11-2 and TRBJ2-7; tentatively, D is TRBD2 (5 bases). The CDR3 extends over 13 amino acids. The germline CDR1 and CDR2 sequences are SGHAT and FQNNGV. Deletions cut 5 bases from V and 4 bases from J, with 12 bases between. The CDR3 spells CASSPVREYEQYF. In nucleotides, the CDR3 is TGTGCCAGCAGCCCCGTTCGGGAATACGAGCAGTACTTC.

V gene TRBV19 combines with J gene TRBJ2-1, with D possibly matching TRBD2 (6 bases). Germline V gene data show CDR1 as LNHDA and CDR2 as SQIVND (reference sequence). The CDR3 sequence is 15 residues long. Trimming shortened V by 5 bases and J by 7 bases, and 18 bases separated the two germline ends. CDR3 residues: CASSRFGGKGNEQFF. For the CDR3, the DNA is TGTGCCAGTAGTCGTTTTGGGGGGAAGGGGAATGAGCAGTTCTTC.

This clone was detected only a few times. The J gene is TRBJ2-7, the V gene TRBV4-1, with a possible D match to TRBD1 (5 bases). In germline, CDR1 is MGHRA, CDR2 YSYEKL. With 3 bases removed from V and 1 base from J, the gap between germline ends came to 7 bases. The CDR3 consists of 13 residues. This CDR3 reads CASSQTVSYEQYF. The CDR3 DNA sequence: TGCGCCAGCAGCCAGACAGTTTCCTACGAGCAGTACTTC.

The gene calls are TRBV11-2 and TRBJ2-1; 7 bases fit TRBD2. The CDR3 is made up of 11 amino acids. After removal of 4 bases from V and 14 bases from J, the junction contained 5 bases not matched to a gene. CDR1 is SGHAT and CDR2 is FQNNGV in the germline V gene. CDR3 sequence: CASSYSGYKFF. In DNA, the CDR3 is TGTGCCAGCAGCTATAGCGGGTATAAGTTCTTC. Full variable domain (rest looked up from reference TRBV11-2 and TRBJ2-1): EAGVAQSPRYKIIEKRQSVAFWCNPISGHATLYWYQQILGQGPKLLIQFQNNGVVDDSQLPKDRFSAERLKGVDSTLKIQPAKLEDSAVYLCASSYSGYKFFGPGTRLTVL.

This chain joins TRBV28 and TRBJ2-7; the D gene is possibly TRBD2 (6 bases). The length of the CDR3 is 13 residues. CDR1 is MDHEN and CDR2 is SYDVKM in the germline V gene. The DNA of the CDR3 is TGTTTGGCGGGGCGGGATGGGCACTACGAGCAGTACTTC. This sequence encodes CLAGRDGHYEQYF.

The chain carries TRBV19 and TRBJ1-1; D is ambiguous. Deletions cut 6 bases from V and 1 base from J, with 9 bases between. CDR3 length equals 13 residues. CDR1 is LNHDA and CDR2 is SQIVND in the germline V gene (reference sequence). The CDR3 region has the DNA TGTGCCAGTAGGGTATACAGGAACACTGAAGCTTTCTTT. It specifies CASRVYRNTEAFF.

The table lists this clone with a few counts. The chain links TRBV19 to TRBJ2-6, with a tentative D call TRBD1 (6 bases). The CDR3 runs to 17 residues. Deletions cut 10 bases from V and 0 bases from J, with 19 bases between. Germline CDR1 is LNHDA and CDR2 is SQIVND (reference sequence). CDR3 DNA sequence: TGTGCCACCTCTCCCGGGACAAGCCACTCTGGGGCCAACGTCCTGACTTTC. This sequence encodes CATSPGTSHSGANVLTF.

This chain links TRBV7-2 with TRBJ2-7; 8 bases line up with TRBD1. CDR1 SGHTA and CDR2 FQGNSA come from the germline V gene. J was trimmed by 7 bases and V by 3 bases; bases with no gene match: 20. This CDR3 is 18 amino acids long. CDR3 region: CASSLGGGTGHFYEEQYF. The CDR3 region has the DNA TGTGCCAGCAGCTTGGGTGGGGGGACAGGACATTTCTACGAGGAGCAGTACTTC.

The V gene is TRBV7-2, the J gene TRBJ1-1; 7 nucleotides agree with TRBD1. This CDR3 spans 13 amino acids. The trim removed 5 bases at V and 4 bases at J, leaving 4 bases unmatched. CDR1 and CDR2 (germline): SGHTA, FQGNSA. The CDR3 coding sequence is TGTGCCAGCAGCGAACAGGGGCTCACTGAAGCTTTCTTT. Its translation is CASSEQGLTEAFF.

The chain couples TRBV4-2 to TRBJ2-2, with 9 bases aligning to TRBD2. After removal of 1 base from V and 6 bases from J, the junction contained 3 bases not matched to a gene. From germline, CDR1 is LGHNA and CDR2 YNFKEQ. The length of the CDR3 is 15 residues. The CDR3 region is CASSQVRGGSGELFF. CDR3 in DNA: TGTGCCAGCAGCCAAGTGCGGGGGGGCTCCGGGGAGCTGTTTTTT.

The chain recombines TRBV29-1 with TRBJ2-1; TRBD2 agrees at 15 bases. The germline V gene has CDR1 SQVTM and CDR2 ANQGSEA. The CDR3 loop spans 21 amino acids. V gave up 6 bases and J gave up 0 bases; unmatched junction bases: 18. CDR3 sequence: CSVRGLAGGINLRSSYNEQFF. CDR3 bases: TGCAGCGTCAGGGGACTAGCGGGAGGAATAAACCTTAGGAGCTCCTACAATGAGCAGTTCTTC.

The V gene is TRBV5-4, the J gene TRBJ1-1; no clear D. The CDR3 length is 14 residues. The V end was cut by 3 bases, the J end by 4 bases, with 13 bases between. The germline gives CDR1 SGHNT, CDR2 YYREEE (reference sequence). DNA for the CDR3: TGTGCCAGCAGCTCGGGAACCTGGAGCACTGAAGCTTTCTTT. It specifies CASSSGTWSTEAFF.

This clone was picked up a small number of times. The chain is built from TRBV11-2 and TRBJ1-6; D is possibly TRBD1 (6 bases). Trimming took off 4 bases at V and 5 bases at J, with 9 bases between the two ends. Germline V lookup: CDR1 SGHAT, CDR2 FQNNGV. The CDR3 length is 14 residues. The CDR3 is CASSWTDNNSPLHF. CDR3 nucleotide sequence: TGTGCCAGCAGCTGGACAGATAATAATTCACCCCTCCACTTT.

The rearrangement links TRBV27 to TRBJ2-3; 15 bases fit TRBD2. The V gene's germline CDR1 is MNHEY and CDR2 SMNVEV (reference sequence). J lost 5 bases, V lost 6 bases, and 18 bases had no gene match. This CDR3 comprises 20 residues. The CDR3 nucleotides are TGTGCCAGCAGGAAGACTAGGACTAGCGGGAGGGAAAGTGGTAAAGATACGCAGTATTTT. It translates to CASRKTRTSGRESGKDTQYF.

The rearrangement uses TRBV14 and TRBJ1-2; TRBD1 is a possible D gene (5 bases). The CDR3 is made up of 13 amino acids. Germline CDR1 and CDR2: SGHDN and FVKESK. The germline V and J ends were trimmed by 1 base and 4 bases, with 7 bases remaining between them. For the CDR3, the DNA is TGTGCCAGCAGCCAAGGGACACCCTATGGCTACACCTTC. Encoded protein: CASSQGTPYGYTF.

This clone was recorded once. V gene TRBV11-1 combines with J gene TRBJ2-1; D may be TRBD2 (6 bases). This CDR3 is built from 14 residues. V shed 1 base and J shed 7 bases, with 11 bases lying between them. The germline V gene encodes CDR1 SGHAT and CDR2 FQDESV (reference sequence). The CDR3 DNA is TGTGCCAGCAGCTTAGACCGACTAGAGAATGAGCAGTTCTTC. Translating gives CASSLDRLENEQFF.